This TCR beta chain was sequenced during a study of CD8 T cells in ankylosing spondylitis. Findings and limits, study-wide: Some of the motif variants had earlier been found in reactive arthritis patients' fluid and blood. A TCR beta motif of seven or eight highly homologous variants appeared characteristic of ankylosing spondylitis blood.

Quantitative 5'-RACE with molecular barcodes generated TCR beta libraries. MiXCR, run by TCRdb on the 5' RACE reads, gives a single entry per CDR3 protein. The profile shows under 850,000 distinct CDR3 sequences, 15% to 20% of them singletons. With regard to this clonotype: The antigen remains unidentified.

The CDR3 extends over 16 amino acids. The trim removed 5 bases at V and 5 bases at J, leaving 12 bases unmatched. CDR1 is SGHVS and CDR2 is FNYEAQ in the germline V gene. This clonotype originated in a male donor with ankylosing spondylitis. Sequenced: blood, either unsorted or a sorted T cell fraction (not recorded which). The chain uses TRBV7-6 and TRBJ2-1; TRBD2 aligns across 7 bases. The CDR3 loop is CASSLNAPGLNNEQFF. The CDR3 coding sequence is TGTGCCAGCAGCCTAAATGCCCCGGGACTAAACAATGAGCAGTTCTTC.